This T cell receptor beta chain was sequenced for a study of blood T cell repertoires in COVID-19. The wider study: The United States, Italy and Spain supplied acute and convalescent COVID-19 samples. The cDNA or gDNA used as material had been derived from T cells, B-cell-depleted T cells, or PBMCs.

V was pared by 4 bases and J by 5 bases, with 7 bases of the junction left unmatched. The CDR3 contains 14 residues. Germline V gene lookup returns CDR1 SGHNT and CDR2 YENEEA. In the original processing: For nucleated cells, counts were estimated from reference gene primer amplification. Some clones are missing from TCRdb's copy, which holds only in-frame ones; the method was immunoSEQ multiplex PCR. V, J and clone size were drawn from that table, and D and trimming were deduced from the DNA. The data contain about 360,000 clones, 86% of them singletons. The specimen sequenced was peripheral blood. This clonotype originated in a woman aged 55 to 70 with COVID-19, enrolled during active disease. The V gene is TRBV11-3, the J gene TRBJ2-5; the match to TRBD2 covers 7 bases. CDR3 region: CASSSRGVRETQYF. As DNA, the CDR3 is TGTGCCAGCAGCTCCCGGGGGGTTCGGGAGACCCAGTACTTC.